One sample yielded the 30 T cell receptor beta chains listed below, sequenced in a study of shared clonotypes between healthy human individuals. Assay: immunoSEQ multiplex PCR; the TCRdb copy retains only in-frame clones and omits some. Here the sample spans millions of clones, around nine tenths being singletons. Sample: naive CD4+ T cells sorted from blood. Subset described: CD45RA+ positively selected. The receptors stem from a man younger than 35 in good health.

The chain recombines TRBV19 with TRBJ2-2; D possibly matches TRBD1 or TRBD2 (5 bases each). Germline CDR1 LNHDA, CDR2 SQIVND (reference sequence). This CDR3 contains 12 residues. Trimming took off 6 bases at V and 5 bases at J, with 7 bases between the two ends. In DNA, the CDR3 is TGTGCCAGTAGCAGGGAGACCGGGGAGCTGTTTTTT. This encodes CASSRETGELFF.

The rearrangement joins TRBV7-9 to TRBJ2-5, with TRBD2 identical over 8 bases. The end of the DNA is better explained by TRBJ2-7, so the J call may be wrong. The CDR3 is made up of 14 amino acids. The germline gives CDR1 SEHNR, CDR2 FQNEAQ (reference sequence). The CDR3 bases are TGTGCCAGCAGCTTAGGACTAGCGCAGCGCGAGCAGTACTTC. This encodes CASSLGLAQREQYF.

This sequence joins TRBV6-5 and TRBJ1-1; TRBD1 might be the D (5 bases). V gave up 7 bases and J gave up 5 bases, with 14 bases separating them. Germline V lookup: CDR1 MNHEY, CDR2 SVGAGI. There are 13 residues in the CDR3. In DNA form, the CDR3 reads TGTGCCAGCAATCGGGGGGGAGAAACTGAAGCTTTCTTT. It yields the protein CASNRGGETEAFF.

This clone appeared a single time. The V call is TRBV7-3, the J call TRBJ2-3, with D possibly matching TRBD1 (5 bases). The germline V gene encodes CDR1 SGHTA and CDR2 FQGTGA. This CDR3 comprises 15 residues. V lost 4 bases and J 6 bases, leaving 17 bases between the germline ends. The CDR3 protein is CASSSRTMAPDTQYF. Written as DNA, the CDR3 is TGTGCCAGCAGCTCTCGGACAATGGCCCCCGATACGCAGTATTTT.

On this clone itself: Distinct nucleotide sequences in the sample also encode this CDR3. This chain links TRBV5-1 with TRBJ2-7; D is possibly TRBD1 (6 bases). Germline values: CDR1 SGHRS, CDR2 YFSETQ. This CDR3 has 14 amino acids. V lost 1 base to trimming and J lost 2 bases, with 10 bases between them. The chain's CDR3 is CASSLQGPTYEQYF. As DNA, the CDR3 is TGCGCCAGCAGCTTGCAGGGGCCAACCTACGAGCAGTACTTC. The complete variable domain, with remaining parts taken from reference TRBV5-1 and TRBJ2-7, reads KAGVTQTPRYLIKTRGQQVTLSCSPISGHRSVSWYQQTPGQGLQFLFEYFSETQRNKGNFPGRFSGRQFSNSRSEMNVSTLELGDSALYLCASSLQGPTYEQYFGPGTRLTVT.

The genes are TRBV11-2 and TRBJ2-3, with TRBD2 matching over 7 bases. The CDR3 length is 15 residues. V lost 2 bases and J lost 7; bases outside the gene matches: 9. CDR1 SGHAT and CDR2 FQNNGV come from the germline V gene. The CDR3 sequence: CASSLQAGPTNTQYF. Written as DNA, the CDR3 is TGTGCCAGCAGCTTACAAGCGGGACCTACGAATACGCAGTATTTT.

The genes are TRBV10-3 and TRBJ1-2; D remains ambiguous. V was clipped by 4 bases and J by 0 bases, with 21 bases between them. Germline-derived CDR1 and CDR2 are ENHRY and SYGVKD. The CDR3 consists of 18 residues. The CDR3 protein is CAISGWQANREANYGYTF. Written as DNA, the CDR3 is TGTGCCATCAGTGGATGGCAGGCTAATAGGGAAGCTAACTATGGCTACACCTTC.

The chain combines TRBV10-1 with TRBJ1-5, with 7 bases identical to TRBD1. The germline gives CDR1 WNHNN, CDR2 SYGVQD (reference sequence). The CDR3 totals 16 residues. J was trimmed by 8 bases and V by 5 bases; bases with no gene match: 15. CDR3 DNA: TGCGCCAGCAGTAACCCGACAGGGAGATTTACTAAGCCCCAGCATTTT. Its translation: CASSNPTGRFTKPQHF.

The rearrangement joins TRBV19 to TRBJ2-1; 7 bases align to TRBD2. Losses at the gene ends were 6 bases for V and 9 bases for J; bases not matched to a gene: 11. The CDR3 length is 14 residues. Germline assignment: CDR1 LNHDA and CDR2 SQIVND (reference sequence). The CDR3 bases are TGTGCCAGTAGACCCCCTGCGGGAGCGCTTGAGCAGTTCTTC. It codes for CASRPPAGALEQFF.

The rearrangement links TRBV6-6 to TRBJ1-5; the match to TRBD1 covers 8 bases. J was trimmed by 7 bases and V by 6 bases; bases with no gene match: 5. Germline V CDR1 and CDR2: MNHNY, SVGAGI (reference sequence). The CDR3 extends over 13 amino acids. CDR3 amino acids: CASRTGAEQPQHF. In nucleotides, the CDR3 is TGTGCCAGCAGGACAGGGGCTGAACAGCCCCAGCATTTT.

CDR3 amino acids: CASSYLTDSNQPQHF. In DNA form, the CDR3 reads TGTGCCAGCAGTTACTTGACAGATAGCAATCAGCCCCAGCATTTT. This rearrangement joins TRBV6-6 to TRBJ1-5; D might be TRBD1 (5 bases). CDR1 and CDR2 (germline): MNHNY, SVGAGI (reference sequence). V was trimmed by 1 base and J by 0 bases, leaving 7 bases between them. This CDR3 contains 15 residues.

The chain couples TRBV5-6 to TRBJ2-1; no reliable D call. The CDR3 covers 14 residues. V was pared by 4 bases and J by 10 bases, with 18 bases between. The germline gives CDR1 SGHDT, CDR2 YYEEEE. The CDR3 bases are TGTGCCAGCAGCCCCCGCGACCGCTCTAGGGAGCAGTTCTTC. It specifies CASSPRDRSREQFF.

This chain connects TRBV5-6 to TRBJ1-5, with a possible D match to TRBD1 (5 bases). The germline V and J ends were trimmed by 4 bases and 7 bases, with 15 bases remaining between them. The CDR3 is made up of 14 amino acids. Germline CDR1 and CDR2: SGHDT and YYEEEE. The CDR3 DNA reads as TGTGCCAGCAGCCTAGGCTCGGGGCAGCAGCCCCAGCATTTT. Protein: CASSLGSGQQPQHF.

V is TRBV14 and J is TRBJ2-2; a weak D match, TRBD1 (6 bases). The V gene's germline CDR1 is SGHDN and CDR2 FVKESK. V was shortened by 3 bases and J by 2 bases, with 13 bases between the two germline ends. CDR3 length: 16 amino acids. CDR3 sequence: CASSQFQGINTGELFF. CDR3 nucleotide sequence: TGTGCCAGCAGCCAGTTTCAGGGGATAAACACCGGGGAGCTGTTTTTT.

The chain has TRBV7-9 and TRBJ1-5; tentatively, D is TRBD1 (5 bases). Germline CDR1 is SEHNR and CDR2 is FQNEAQ (reference sequence). The CDR3 is 17 amino acids. Trimming took off 3 bases at V and 0 bases at J, with 15 bases between the two ends. The CDR3 spells CASSLGTGDVSNQPQHF. The CDR3 DNA is TGTGCCAGCAGCTTGGGGACGGGAGATGTTAGCAATCAGCCCCAGCATTTT.

The chain couples TRBV4-2 to TRBJ2-5; D is perhaps TRBD2 (6 bases). Trimming cost V 4 bases and J 4 bases, with 19 bases left between them. The CDR3 loop spans 16 amino acids. In germline, CDR1 is LGHNA, CDR2 YNFKEQ. The CDR3 DNA is TGTGCCAGCAGCCGAGACGGGACTCTAGCAATAGAGACCCAGTACTTC. It encodes CASSRDGTLAIETQYF.

The V and J genes are TRBV15 and TRBJ1-4; D unresolved. The CDR3 covers 16 residues. V lost 5 bases and J lost 4, with 17 bases in between. Germline CDR1 LNHNV, CDR2 YYDKDF (reference sequence). CDR3 DNA sequence: TGTGCCACCAGCTCACTAACGGCGGGCAATAATGAAAAACTGTTTTTT. Protein: CATSSLTAGNNEKLFF. Full variable domain (missing parts from reference TRBV15 and TRBJ1-4): DAMVIQNPRYQVTQFGKPVTLSCSQTLNHNVMYWYQQKSSQAPKLLFHYYDKDFNNEADTPDNFQSRRPNTSFCFLDIRSPGLGDTAMYLCATSSLTAGNNEKLFFGSGTQLSVL.

The chain couples TRBV5-4 to TRBJ1-2; D gene uncertain. This CDR3 has 16 amino acids. Between the trimmed V and J ends, which lost 3 bases and 3 bases, there was a span of 18 bases. CDR1 is SGHNT, CDR2 YYREEE, per germline (reference sequence). The CDR3 DNA follows: TGTGCCAGCAGCTCCTTCGGGGTTCAGGTTTACTATGGCTACACCTTC. Translated, it gives CASSSFGVQVYYGYTF.

The rearrangement uses TRBV7-8 and TRBJ2-7, with 14 bases fitting TRBD2. V trimming: 1 base; J trimming: 1 base; junction bases outside the gene matches: 3. The length of the CDR3 is 17 residues. Germline V gene data show CDR1 as SGHVS and CDR2 as FQNEAQ. The CDR3 protein is CASSLVRLAGGSYEQYF. The CDR3 DNA sequence: TGTGCCAGCAGCTTAGTTCGACTAGCGGGGGGGTCCTACGAGCAGTACTTC.

The chain combines TRBV4-3 with TRBJ1-5; D call uncertain. Deletions cut 1 base from V and 6 bases from J, with 13 bases between. CDR1 is LGHNA and CDR2 is YSLEER in the germline V gene. This CDR3 spans 15 amino acids. The CDR3 DNA reads TGCGCCAGCAGCCAAGTCTACAAGGGCGGTCAGCCCCAGCATTTT. Its translation is CASSQVYKGGQPQHF.

The chain combines TRBV18 with TRBJ2-5; D tentatively reads TRBD1 or TRBD2 (6 bases each). The germline V gene has CDR1 KGHSH and CDR2 LQKENI. Trimming removed 10 bases at V and 5 bases at J, with 17 bases between. The CDR3 has 13 amino acids. The CDR3 DNA is TGTGCCACGGTACGGGGGCCGGCGGAGACCCAGTACTTC. Its protein product is CATVRGPAETQYF.

The chain is built from TRBV7-2 and TRBJ2-3; D is uncertain. Trimming left V 7 bases short and J 4 bases short, with 12 bases between. The CDR3 runs to 13 residues. Germline V gene data show CDR1 as SGHTA and CDR2 as FQGNSA. The CDR3 DNA sequence: TGTGCCAGCACCGCCCGGCAGGCAGATACGCAGTATTTT. As protein: CASTARQADTQYF.

The gene calls are TRBV28 and TRBJ2-7, with D unresolved. The CDR3 is made up of 13 amino acids. Germline V gene sequence: CDR1 MDHEN, CDR2 SYDVKM. Deletions cut 3 bases from V and 3 bases from J, with 9 bases between. This CDR3 reads CASSLSQLYEQYF. For the CDR3, the DNA is TGTGCCAGCAGTTTGTCTCAGCTCTACGAGCAGTACTTC.

The V call is TRBV7-2, the J call TRBJ2-1, with D perhaps TRBD1 or TRBD2 (6 bases each). Germline CDR1 reads SGHTA; CDR2 reads FQGNSA. This CDR3 has 14 amino acids. The V end lost 1 base, the J end lost 5 bases, and 9 bases lay between the germline ends. In nucleotides, the CDR3 is TGTGCCAGCAGCTTAGAAGGGGGGAACAATGAGCAGTTCTTC. Its translation is CASSLEGGNNEQFF.

This chain connects TRBV30 to TRBJ1-1; unclear D gene. This CDR3 is 13 amino acids long. Trimming removed 4 bases at V and 1 base at J, with 10 bases between. Germline lookup yields CDR1 GTSNPN and CDR2 SVGIG (reference sequence). For the CDR3, the DNA is TGTGCCTGGATAAGACTCCCGAACACTGAAGCTTTCTTT. This encodes CAWIRLPNTEAFF.

Worth noting for this clone: The same CDR3 also results from other DNA sequences found in this sample. The V call is TRBV9, the J call TRBJ1-2; D uncertain. The V gene's germline CDR1 is SGDLS and CDR2 YYNGEE. The CDR3 loop spans 13 amino acids. V was pared by 0 bases and J by 2 bases, with 5 bases between. The DNA for the CDR3 is TGTGCCAGCAGCGTAGGGCGGAACTATGGCTACACCTTC. This sequence encodes CASSVGRNYGYTF.

The chain is built from TRBV27 and TRBJ2-7, with 7 positions matching TRBD2. CDR1 and CDR2 (germline): MNHEY, SMNVEV (reference sequence). The CDR3 sequence is 15 residues long. The V and J ends lost 5 bases and 0 bases, in that order; junction bases with no gene match: 7. In DNA form, the CDR3 reads TGTGCCAGCAGTCTTGGGGGGGGACCCTCCTACGAGCAGTACTTC. Translated: CASSLGGGPSYEQYF.

This clone appeared a few times. The CDR3 reads CASSARNTEAFF. The CDR3 DNA reads TGTGCCAGCAGTGCCAGGAACACTGAAGCTTTCTTT. The J gene is TRBJ1-1, the V gene TRBV2; D unclear. Deletions cut 4 bases from V and 1 base from J, with 4 bases between. Germline V CDR1 and CDR2: SNHLY, FYNNEI. This CDR3 contains 12 residues.

This chain uses TRBV21-1 with TRBJ2-2; the table's D call, TRBD1, has no DNA check behind it. TRBV21-1 is a pseudogene. The CDR3 totals 17 residues. The CDR3: CASSKPLQVKETGELFF. The CDR3, as DNA: TGTGCCAGCAGCAAACCCCTACAGGTCAAGGAGACCGGGGAGCTGTTTTTT.

The genes are TRBV11-2 and TRBJ2-1; D gene uncertain. Per germline, CDR1 SGHAT and CDR2 FQNNGV. Trimming shortened V by 1 base and J by 0 bases, and 4 bases separated the two germline ends. The CDR3 loop spans 14 amino acids. The CDR3 bases are TGTGCCAGCAGCTTAGCGGGCTCCTACAATGAGCAGTTCTTC. Translating it yields CASSLAGSYNEQFF.